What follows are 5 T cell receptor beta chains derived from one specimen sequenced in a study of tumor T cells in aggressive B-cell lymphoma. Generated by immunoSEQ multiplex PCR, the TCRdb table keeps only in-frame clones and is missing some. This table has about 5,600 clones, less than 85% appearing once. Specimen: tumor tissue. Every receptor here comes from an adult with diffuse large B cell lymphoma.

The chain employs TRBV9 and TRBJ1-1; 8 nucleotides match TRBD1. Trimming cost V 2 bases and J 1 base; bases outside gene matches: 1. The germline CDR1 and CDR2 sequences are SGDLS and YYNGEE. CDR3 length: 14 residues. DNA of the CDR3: TGTGCCAGCAGCGTCGGACAGGGGAACACTGAAGCTTTCTTT. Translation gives CASSVGQGNTEAFF. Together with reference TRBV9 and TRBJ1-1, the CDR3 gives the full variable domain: DSGVTQTPKHLITATGQRVTLRCSPRSGDLSVYWYQQSLDQGLQFLIQYYNGEERAKGNILERFSAQQFPDLHSELNLSSLELGDSALYFCASSVGQGNTEAFFGQGTRLTVV.

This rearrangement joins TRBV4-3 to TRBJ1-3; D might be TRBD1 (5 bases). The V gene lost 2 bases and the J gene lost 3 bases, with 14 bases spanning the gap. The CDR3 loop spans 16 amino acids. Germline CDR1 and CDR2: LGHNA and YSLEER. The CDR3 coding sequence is TGCGCCAGCAGCCAAAAAGGTGGAGGGGTTGGAAACACCATATATTTT. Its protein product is CASSQKGGGVGNTIYF.

The CDR3, as DNA: TGTGCCAGCAGCCGGGGGAACACCGGGGAGCTGTTTTTT. As protein: CASSRGNTGELFF. V is TRBV9 and J is TRBJ2-2, with D possibly matching TRBD2 (5 bases). The CDR3 contains 13 residues. V was trimmed by 4 bases and J by 1 base, leaving 5 bases between them. Germline lookup yields CDR1 SGDLS and CDR2 YYNGEE. The full variable domain, its missing parts supplied by reference TRBV9 and TRBJ2-2, is DSGVTQTPKHLITATGQRVTLRCSPRSGDLSVYWYQQSLDQGLQFLIQYYNGEERAKGNILERFSAQQFPDLHSELNLSSLELGDSALYFCASSRGNTGELFFGEGSRLTVL.

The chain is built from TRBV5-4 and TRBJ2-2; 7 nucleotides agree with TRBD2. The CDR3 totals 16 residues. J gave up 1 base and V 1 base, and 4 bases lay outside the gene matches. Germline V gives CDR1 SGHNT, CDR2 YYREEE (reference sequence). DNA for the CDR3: TGTGCCAGCAGCTTGAGTAGCGGGCGGAACACCGGGGAGCTGTTTTTT. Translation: CASSLSSGRNTGELFF.

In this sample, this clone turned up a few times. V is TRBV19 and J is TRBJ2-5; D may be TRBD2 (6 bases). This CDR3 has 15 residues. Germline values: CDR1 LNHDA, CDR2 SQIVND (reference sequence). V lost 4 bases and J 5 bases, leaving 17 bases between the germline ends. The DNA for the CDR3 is TGTGCCAGTAGTACTGGACGGGGGTCGGGGGAGACCCAGTACTTC. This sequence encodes CASSTGRGSGETQYF.